The source of this T cell receptor (beta chain) is a study of regulatory T cells in long-lasting Graves disease. The study's findings and limits: Shared public clonotypes totalled some 2,500 in persistent patients, compared with roughly 970 in new patients. Persistent disease preferred TRBV28, TRBJ1-2 and TRBJ2-5. Samples came from peripheral blood alone, without thyroid tissue.

In its sample, this clonotype was seen a few times. Its antigen is unidentified. The ends were cut back, 1 base at V and 2 bases at J, with 15 bases in the middle. This CDR3 region has 17 residues. Germline loops: CDR1 LNHNV, CDR2 YYDKDF (reference sequence). Arm-PCR of CDR3 regions and iRepertoire HTBI primers were the basis on which TCR beta libraries were built. TCRdb redid the calling of the multiplex PCR reads with MiXCR, one entry per CDR3 protein. The sample yields more than 300,000 distinct CDR3 sequences, less than 20% seen once. Time point here: persistent/refractory GD, antithyroid drugs over 5 years with positive TRAb. Preparation of the TCR library used RNA extracted from PBMCs.

The chain recombines TRBV15 with TRBJ2-4; perhaps TRBD1 as D (6 bases). The material sequenced was peripheral blood mononuclear cells (PBMCs), taken when the disease was refractory, from a patient treated with antithyroid drugs. The TCR comes from a female donor with Graves disease. In nucleotides, the CDR3 is TGTGCCACCAGCAGAGTATGGGGGCGCGAATCCAAAAACATTCAGTACTTC. Amino acids: CATSRVWGRESKNIQYF.